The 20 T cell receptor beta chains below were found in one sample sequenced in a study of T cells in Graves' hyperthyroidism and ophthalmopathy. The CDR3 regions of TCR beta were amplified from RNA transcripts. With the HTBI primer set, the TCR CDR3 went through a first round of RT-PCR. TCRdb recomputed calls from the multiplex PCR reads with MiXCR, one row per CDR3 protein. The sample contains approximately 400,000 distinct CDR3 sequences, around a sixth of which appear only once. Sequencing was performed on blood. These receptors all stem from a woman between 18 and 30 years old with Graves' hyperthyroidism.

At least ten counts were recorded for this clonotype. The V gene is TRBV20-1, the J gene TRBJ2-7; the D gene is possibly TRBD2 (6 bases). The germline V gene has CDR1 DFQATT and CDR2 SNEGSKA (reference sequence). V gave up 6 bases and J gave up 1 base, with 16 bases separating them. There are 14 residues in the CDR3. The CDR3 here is CSAATSQESYEQYF. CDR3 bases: TGCAGTGCAGCGACTAGTCAGGAATCCTACGAGCAGTACTTC.

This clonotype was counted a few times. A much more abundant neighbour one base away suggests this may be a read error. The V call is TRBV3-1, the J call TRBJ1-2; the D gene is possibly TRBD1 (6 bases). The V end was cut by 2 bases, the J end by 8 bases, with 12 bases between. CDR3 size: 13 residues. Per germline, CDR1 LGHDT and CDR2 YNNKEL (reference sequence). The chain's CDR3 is CASSQTYREGYTF. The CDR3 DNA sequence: TGTGCCAGCAGCCAAACCTACAGGGAGGGCTACACCTTC.

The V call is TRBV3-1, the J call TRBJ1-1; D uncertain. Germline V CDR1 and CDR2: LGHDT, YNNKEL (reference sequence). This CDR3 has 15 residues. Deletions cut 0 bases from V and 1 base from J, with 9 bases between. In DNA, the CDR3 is TGTGCCAGCAGCCAAGATTGGTCCAGGAACACTGAAGCTTTCTTT. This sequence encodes CASSQDWSRNTEAFF.

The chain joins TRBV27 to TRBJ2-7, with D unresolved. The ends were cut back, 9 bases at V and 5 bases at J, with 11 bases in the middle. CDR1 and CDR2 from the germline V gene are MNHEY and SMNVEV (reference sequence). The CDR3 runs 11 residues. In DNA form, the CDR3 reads TGTGCCAGACCATTTCGGCACGAGCAGTACTTC. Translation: CARPFRHEQYF.

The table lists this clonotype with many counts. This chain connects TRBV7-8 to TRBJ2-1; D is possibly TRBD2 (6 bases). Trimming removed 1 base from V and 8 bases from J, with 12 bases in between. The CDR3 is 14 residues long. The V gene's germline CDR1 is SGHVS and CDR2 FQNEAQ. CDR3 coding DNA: TGTGCCAGCAGCTTAGTGGGGAGGTTGGATGAGCAGTTCTTC. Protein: CASSLVGRLDEQFF.

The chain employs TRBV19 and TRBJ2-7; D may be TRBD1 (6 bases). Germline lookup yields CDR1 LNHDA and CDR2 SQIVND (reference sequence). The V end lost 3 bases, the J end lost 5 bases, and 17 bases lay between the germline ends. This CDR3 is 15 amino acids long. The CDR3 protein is CASSIPRGQRHEQYF. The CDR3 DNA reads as TGTGCCAGTAGTATCCCTAGAGGACAGAGACACGAGCAGTACTTC.

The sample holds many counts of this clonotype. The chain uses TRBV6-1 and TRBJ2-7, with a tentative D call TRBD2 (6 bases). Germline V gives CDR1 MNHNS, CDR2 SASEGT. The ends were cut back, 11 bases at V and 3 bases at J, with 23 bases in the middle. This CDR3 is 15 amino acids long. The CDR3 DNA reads TGTGCCGGGGCGGCTTGGCGGGACGGAAACTACGAGCAGTACTTC. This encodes CAGAAWRDGNYEQYF.

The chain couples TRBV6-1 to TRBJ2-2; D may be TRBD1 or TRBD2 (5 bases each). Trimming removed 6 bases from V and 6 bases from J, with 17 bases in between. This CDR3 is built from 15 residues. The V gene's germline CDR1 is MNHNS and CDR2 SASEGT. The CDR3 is CASSVSLGDAGELFF. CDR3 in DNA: TGTGCCAGCAGCGTCTCCTTGGGGGACGCCGGGGAGCTGTTTTTT.

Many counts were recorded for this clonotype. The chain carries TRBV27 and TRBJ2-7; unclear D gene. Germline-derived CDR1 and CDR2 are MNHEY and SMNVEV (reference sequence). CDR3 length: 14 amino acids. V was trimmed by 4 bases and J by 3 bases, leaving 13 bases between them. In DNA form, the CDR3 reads TGTGCCAGCAGTTATGGGATATCTAACTACGAGCAGTACTTC. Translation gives CASSYGISNYEQYF.

The CDR3 is CASSPFAGGQNNQPQHF. CDR3 bases: TGTGCCAGCAGCCCATTCGCGGGAGGACAGAACAATCAGCCCCAGCATTTT. V usage is TRBV27 and J usage is TRBJ1-5; tentatively, D is TRBD1 (6 bases). Germline V gives CDR1 MNHEY, CDR2 SMNVEV (reference sequence). CDR3 length: 17 amino acids. The V gene lost 6 bases and the J gene lost 3 bases, with 21 bases spanning the gap.

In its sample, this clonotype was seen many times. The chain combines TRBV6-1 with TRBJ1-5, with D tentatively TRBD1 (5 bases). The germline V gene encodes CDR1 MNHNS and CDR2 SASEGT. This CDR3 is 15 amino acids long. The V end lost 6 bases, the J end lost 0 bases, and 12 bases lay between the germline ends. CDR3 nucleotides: TGTGCCAGCAGCCCCGGGACGGTTAGCAATCAGCCCCAGCATTTT. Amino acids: CASSPGTVSNQPQHF.

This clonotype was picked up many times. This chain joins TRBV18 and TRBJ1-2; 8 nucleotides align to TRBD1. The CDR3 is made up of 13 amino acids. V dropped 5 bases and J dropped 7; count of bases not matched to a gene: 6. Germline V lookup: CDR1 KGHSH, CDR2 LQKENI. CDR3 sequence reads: CASSSDRESGYTF. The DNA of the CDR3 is TGTGCCAGCTCATCGGACAGGGAATCTGGCTACACCTTC.

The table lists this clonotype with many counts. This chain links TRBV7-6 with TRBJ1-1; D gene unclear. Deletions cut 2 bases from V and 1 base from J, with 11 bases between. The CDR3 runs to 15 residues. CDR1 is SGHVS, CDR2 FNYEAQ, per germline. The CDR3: CASSLYALANTEAFF. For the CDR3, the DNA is TGTGCCAGCAGCTTATACGCCCTGGCGAACACTGAAGCTTTCTTT.

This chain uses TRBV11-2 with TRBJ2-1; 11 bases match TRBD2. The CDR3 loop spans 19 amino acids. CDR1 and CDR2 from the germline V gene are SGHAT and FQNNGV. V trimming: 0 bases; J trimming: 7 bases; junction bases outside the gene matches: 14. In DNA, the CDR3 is TGTGCCAGCAGCTTAGATCCCGGGCTAGCGGGAGGCCCTGCGAATGAGCAGTTCTTC. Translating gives CASSLDPGLAGGPANEQFF. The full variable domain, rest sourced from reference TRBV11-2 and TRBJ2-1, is EAGVAQSPRYKIIEKRQSVAFWCNPISGHATLYWYQQILGQGPKLLIQFQNNGVVDDSQLPKDRFSAERLKGVDSTLKIQPAKLEDSAVYLCASSLDPGLAGGPANEQFFGPGTRLTVL.

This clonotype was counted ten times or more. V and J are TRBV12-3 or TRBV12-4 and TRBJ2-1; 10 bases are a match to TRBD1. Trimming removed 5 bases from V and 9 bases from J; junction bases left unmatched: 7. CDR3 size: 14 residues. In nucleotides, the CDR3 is TGTGCCAGCAGTCCCGGGACAGGGGTGGGTGAGCAGTTCTTC. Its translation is CASSPGTGVGEQFF.

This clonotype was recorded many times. The CDR3 sequence is CASSVGWIETQYF. The CDR3 nucleotides read TGTGCCAGCAGCGTAGGATGGATAGAGACCCAGTACTTC. This sequence joins TRBV9 and TRBJ2-5, with unresolved D. The germline V and J ends were trimmed by 0 bases and 4 bases, with 7 bases remaining between them. Looked up from germline, CDR1 is SGDLS and CDR2 is YYNGEE. The CDR3 contains 13 residues.

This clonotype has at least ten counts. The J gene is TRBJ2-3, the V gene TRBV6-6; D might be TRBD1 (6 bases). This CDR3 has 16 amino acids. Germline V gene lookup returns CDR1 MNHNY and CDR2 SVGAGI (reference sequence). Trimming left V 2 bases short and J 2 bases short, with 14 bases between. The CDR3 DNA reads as TGTGCCAGCAGTTACCGTCCCGGACAGACCACAGATACGCAGTATTTT. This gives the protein CASSYRPGQTTDTQYF.

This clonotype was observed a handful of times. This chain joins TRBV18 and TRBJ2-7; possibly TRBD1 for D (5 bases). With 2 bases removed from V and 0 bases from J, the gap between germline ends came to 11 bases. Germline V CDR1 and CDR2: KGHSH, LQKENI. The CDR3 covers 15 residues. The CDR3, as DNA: TGTGCCAGCTCACCAACGGACATAAGCTCCTACGAGCAGTACTTC. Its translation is CASSPTDISSYEQYF. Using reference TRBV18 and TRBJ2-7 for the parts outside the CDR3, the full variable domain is NAGVMQNPRHLVRRRGQEARLRCSPMKGHSHVYWYRQLPEEGLKFMVYLQKENIIDESGMPKERFSAEFPKEGPSILRIQQVVRGDSAAYFCASSPTDISSYEQYFGPGTRLTVT.

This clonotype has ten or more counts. CDR3 sequence (DNA): TGTGCCAGCAGCCGGACCTCTTACTACGAGCAGTACTTC. Encoded protein: CASSRTSYYEQYF. The V gene is TRBV3-1, the J gene TRBJ2-7, with D uncertain. The CDR3 consists of 13 residues. The germline CDR1 and CDR2 sequences are LGHDT and YNNKEL (reference sequence). Trimming left V 4 bases short and J 3 bases short, with 10 bases between.

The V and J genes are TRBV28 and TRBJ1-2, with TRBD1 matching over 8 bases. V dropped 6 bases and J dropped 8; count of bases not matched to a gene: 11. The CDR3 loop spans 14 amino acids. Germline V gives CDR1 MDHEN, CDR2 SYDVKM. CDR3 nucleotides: TGTGCCAGCAGCTTGCGGACAGGGTCTTGGGGCTACACCTTC. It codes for CASSLRTGSWGYTF.